This TCR beta chain was captured by sequencing in a study of blood T cell repertoires in COVID-19. The overall study: Whether acute or convalescent, the COVID-19 samples came from the United States, Italy and Spain.

Clones were sequenced by immunoSEQ multiplex PCR, and TCRdb holds only the in-frame ones, with some missing. The sample carries hundreds of thousands of clones, roughly 86% recorded once. This clone showed up just once. CDR1 is SNHLY, CDR2 FYNNEI, per germline. The length of the CDR3 is 13 residues. The V and J ends lost 4 bases and 2 bases respectively, with 8 bases between them. The J gene is TRBJ2-5, the V gene TRBV2; D not certain. The sequence came from a woman aged 25 to 39 with acute COVID-19. Sequencing was performed on PBMCs or T cells enriched from blood (not recorded which). CDR3 sequence (DNA): TGTGCCAGCAGTGCCAGACAACAAGAGACCCAGTACTTC. As protein: CASSARQQETQYF.